Only a few counts were recorded for the clone carrying this T cell receptor beta chain. The antigen is not known. TCRdb recomputed calls from the 5' RACE reads with MiXCR, one row per CDR3 protein. The table includes about 340,000 distinct CDR3 sequences, 20% to 25% detected once. This entry comes from a study of T-cell memory formation after mild COVID-19. Study context: Most TCR clusters belonged to a single donor.

Findings and limits, study-wide: Contracting clones localized mainly to CM and EM when CD4+ and mainly to EMRA when CD8+. Clones that contracted from day 15 to 85 had balanced CD4/CD8; later expanders were CD4+ biased.

Germline lookup yields CDR1 SGHTA and CDR2 FQGNSA. V dropped 5 bases and J dropped 2 bases, with 12 bases sitting between them. There are 14 residues in the CDR3. The source is a man between 18 and 29 years old who had mild COVID-19 (a few samples of this study predate the infection). Cell type and time point are not known. Sequenced: PBMCs or a T cell subset sorted from them (not recorded which). The chain carries TRBV7-2 and TRBJ2-5; possibly TRBD1 for D (5 bases). This CDR3 reads CASSPQGKQETQYF. The CDR3 region has the DNA TGTGCCAGCAGCCCGCAGGGAAAACAAGAGACCCAGTACTTC.